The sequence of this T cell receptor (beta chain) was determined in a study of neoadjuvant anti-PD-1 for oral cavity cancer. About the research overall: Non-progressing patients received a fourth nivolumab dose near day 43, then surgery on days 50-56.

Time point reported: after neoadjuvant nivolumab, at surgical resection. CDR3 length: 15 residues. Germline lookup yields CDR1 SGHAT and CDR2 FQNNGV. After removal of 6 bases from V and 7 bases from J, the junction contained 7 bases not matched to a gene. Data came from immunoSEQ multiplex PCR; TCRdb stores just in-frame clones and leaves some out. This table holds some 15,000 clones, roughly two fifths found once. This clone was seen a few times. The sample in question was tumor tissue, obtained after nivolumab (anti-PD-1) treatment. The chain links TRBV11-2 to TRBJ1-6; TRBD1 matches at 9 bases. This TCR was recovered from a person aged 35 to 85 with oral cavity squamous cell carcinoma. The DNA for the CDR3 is TGTGCCAGCAGTTCAAACAGGGGGCGAAATTCACCCCTCCACTTT. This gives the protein CASSSNRGRNSPLHF.